One T cell receptor beta chain is described in this entry. CDR3 length: 17 residues. The ends lost 5 bases at V and 3 bases at J; junction bases unmatched: 10. Germline CDR1 and CDR2: MDHEN and SYDVKM. The entry originates in a study of blood T cell repertoires in COVID-19. In the study overall: From T cells, B-cell-depleted T cells, or PBMCs came the material, which was cDNA or gDNA.

Across about two dozen US areas, participants ranged in age from about 18 to 90 years. Cohort 3 recovered donors had two negative PCRs, clearance, or symptom resolution. Original processing notes: Cell counts per sample came from amplifying reference gene primers. Assay used: immunoSEQ multiplex PCR; TCRdb lists only in-frame clones, some missing. V, J and clone size are taken as reported in that table, and D and trimming were inferred from the DNA itself. In the table there are a few hundred thousand clones, about 92% of which are singletons. This receptor was taken from a woman between 25 and 40 years old who had recovered from COVID-19. V usage is TRBV28 and J usage is TRBJ2-3; 11 bases line up with TRBD2. Specimen: PBMCs or T cells enriched from blood (not recorded which). CDR3 sequence reads: CASSTPSSGGPTDTQYF. The CDR3 bases are TGTGCCAGCAGTACCCCCTCTAGCGGGGGGCCAACAGATACGCAGTATTTT.